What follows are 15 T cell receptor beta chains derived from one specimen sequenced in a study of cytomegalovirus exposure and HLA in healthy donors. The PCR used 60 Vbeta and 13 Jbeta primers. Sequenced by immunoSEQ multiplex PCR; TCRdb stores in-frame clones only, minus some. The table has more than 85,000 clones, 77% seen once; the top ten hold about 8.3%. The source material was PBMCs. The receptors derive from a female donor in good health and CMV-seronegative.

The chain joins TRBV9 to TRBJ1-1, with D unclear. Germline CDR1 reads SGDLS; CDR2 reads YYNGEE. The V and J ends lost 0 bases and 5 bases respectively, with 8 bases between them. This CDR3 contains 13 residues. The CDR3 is CASSVGRRTEAFF. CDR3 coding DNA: TGTGCCAGCAGCGTAGGGAGACGGACTGAAGCTTTCTTT.

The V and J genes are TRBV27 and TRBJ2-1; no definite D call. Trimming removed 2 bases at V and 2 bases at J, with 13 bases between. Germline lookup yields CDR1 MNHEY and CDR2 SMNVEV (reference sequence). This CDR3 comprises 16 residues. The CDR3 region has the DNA TGTGCCAGCAGTTTAAAAATCCCAGGTCCCTACAATGAGCAGTTCTTC. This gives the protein CASSLKIPGPYNEQFF.

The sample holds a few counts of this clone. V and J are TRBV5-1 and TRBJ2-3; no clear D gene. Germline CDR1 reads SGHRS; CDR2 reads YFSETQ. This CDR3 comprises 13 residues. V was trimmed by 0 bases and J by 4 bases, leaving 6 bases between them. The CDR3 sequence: CASSLGASDTQYF. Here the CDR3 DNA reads TGCGCCAGCAGCTTGGGTGCGTCAGATACGCAGTATTTT.

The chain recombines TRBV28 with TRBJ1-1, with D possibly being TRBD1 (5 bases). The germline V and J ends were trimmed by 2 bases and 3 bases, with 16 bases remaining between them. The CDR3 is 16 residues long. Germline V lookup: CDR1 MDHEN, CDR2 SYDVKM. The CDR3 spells CASSLAAAGQDTEAFF. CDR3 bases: TGTGCCAGCAGTTTAGCGGCAGCGGGGCAAGACACTGAAGCTTTCTTT.

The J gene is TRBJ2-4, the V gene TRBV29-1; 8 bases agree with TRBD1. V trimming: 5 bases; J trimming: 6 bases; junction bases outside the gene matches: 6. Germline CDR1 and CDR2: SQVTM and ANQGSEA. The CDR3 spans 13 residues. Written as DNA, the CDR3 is TGCAGCGTTAGCGGACAGGGAGGAAACATTCAGTACTTC. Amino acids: CSVSGQGGNIQYF. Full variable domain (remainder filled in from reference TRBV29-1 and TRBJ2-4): SAVISQKPSRDICQRGTSLTIQCQVDSQVTMMFWYRQQPGQSLTLIATANQGSEATYESGFVIDKFPISRPNLTFSTLTVSNMSPEDSSIYLCSVSGQGGNIQYFGAGTRLSVL.

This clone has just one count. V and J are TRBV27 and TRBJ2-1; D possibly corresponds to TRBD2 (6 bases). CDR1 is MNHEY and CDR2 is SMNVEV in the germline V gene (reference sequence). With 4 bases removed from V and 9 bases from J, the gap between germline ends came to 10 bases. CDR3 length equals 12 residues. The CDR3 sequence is CASSSRRVEQFF. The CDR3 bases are TGTGCCAGCAGTTCTAGGAGGGTTGAGCAGTTCTTC.

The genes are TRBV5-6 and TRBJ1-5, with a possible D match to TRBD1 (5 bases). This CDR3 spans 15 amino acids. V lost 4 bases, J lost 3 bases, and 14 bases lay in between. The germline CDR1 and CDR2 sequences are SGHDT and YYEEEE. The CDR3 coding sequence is TGTGCCAGCAGCAAGGACCCGGGGGACAATCAGCCCCAGCATTTT. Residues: CASSKDPGDNQPQHF.

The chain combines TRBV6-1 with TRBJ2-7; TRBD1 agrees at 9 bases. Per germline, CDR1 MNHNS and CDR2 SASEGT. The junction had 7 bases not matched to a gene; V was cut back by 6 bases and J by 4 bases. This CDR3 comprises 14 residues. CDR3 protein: CASRTPGQGYEQYF. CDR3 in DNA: TGTGCCAGCAGAACACCGGGACAGGGTTACGAGCAGTACTTC.

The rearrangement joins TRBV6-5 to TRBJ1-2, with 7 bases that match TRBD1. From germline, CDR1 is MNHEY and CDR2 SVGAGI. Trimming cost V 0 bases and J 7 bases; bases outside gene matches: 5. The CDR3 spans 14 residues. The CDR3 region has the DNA TGTGCCAGCAGTTACTCTTCCAGGGGGAGTGGCTACACCTTC. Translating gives CASSYSSRGSGYTF.

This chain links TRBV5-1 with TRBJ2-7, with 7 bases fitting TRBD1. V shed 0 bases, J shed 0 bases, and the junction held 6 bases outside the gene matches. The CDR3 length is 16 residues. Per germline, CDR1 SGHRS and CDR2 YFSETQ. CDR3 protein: CASSLDGQDYSYEQYF. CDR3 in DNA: TGCGCCAGCAGCTTGGACGGACAGGATTACTCCTACGAGCAGTACTTC.

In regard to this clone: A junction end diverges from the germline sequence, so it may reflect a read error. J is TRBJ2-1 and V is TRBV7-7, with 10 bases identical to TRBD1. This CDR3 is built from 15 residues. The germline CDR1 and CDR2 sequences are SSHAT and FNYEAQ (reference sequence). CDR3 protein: CASSPDRGLYNEQFF. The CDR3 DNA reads TGTGCTAGCAGCCCCGACAGGGGGCTGTACAATGAGCAGTTCTTC.

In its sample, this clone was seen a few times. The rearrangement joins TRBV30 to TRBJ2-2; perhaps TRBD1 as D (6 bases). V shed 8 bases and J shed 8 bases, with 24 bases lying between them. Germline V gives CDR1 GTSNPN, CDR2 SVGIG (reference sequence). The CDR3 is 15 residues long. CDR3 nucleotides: TGTGCCGGGAACCCCCCCGGACAGCGGCCGGGGGAGCTGTTTTTT. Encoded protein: CAGNPPGQRPGELFF.

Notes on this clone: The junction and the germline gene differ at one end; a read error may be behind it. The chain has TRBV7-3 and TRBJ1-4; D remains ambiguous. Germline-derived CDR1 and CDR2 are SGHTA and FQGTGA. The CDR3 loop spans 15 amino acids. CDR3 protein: CSSSLIPATNEKLFF. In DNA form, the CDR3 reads TGTTCCAGCAGCTTAATCCCGGCAACTAATGAAAAACTGTTTTTT.

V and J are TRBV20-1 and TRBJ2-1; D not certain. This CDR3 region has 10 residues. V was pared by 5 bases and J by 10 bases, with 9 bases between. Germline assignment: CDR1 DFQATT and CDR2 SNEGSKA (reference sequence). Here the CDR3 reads CSARPVEQFF. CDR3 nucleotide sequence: TGCAGTGCTCGTCCGGTCGAGCAGTTCTTC.

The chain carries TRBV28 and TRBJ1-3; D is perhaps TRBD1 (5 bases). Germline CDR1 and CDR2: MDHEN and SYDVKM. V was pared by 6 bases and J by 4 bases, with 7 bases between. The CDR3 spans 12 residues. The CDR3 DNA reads TGTGCCAGCAGAAGACAGGGAAACACCATATATTTT. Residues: CASRRQGNTIYF.